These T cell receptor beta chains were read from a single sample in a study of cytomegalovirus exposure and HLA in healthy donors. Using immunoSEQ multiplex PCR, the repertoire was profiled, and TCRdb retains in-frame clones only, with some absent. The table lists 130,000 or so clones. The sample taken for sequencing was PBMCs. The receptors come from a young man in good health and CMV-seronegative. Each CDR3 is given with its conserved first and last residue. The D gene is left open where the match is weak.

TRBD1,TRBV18,CASSSTGGNSPLHF
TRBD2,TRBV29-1,CSVAHGTSGYNEQFF
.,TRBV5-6,CASSSDMGNTIYF
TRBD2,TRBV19,CASSPARTSGRLRSYNEQFF
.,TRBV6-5,CASSSSRTAGETQYF
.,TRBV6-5,CASSYPGGGGVSEQFF
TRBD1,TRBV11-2,CASSRDRPVVTQYF
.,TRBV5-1,CASSSSETQYF
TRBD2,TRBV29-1,CSVVGVSGSSNYNEQFF
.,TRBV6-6,CASSPGGDDYTF
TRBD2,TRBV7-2,CASSPRERAGGPSYETQYF
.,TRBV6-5,CASSRSGDQPQHF
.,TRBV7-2,CASNFGPGQPPGETQYF
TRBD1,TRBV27,CASRRTGGGEQYF
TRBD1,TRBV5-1,CASSQGQGSIRTEAFF
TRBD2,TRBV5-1,CASSPGLAGVWVETQYF
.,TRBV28,CASSLRGLRTDTQYF
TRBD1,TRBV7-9,CASSLGQGVTGELFF
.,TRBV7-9,CASSSGFLETQYF
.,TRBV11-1,CASASNRDNYGYTF
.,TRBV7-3,CASSSTRGRREQFF
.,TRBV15,CATSPPQGNTEAFF
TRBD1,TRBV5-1,CASSLGQGKDTQYF